This passage covers 6 T cell receptor beta chains from one sample sequenced in a study of blood T cell repertoires in COVID-19. TCRdb's table, derived via immunoSEQ multiplex PCR, lists solely in-frame clones and lacks some. The sample includes about 66,000 clones, about 90% seen only once; the top ten take approximately 1.3%. The sequencing sample was made of peripheral blood. The receptors come from a man in his sixties with acute or convalescent COVID-19.

The V call is TRBV7-2, the J call TRBJ1-1; TRBD1 is a possible D gene (5 bases). Germline CDR1 reads SGHTA; CDR2 reads FQGNSA. The length of the CDR3 is 13 residues. The V gene lost 0 bases and the J gene lost 5 bases, with 7 bases spanning the gap. The CDR3 region has the DNA TGTGCCAGCAGCTTAGCACGGGGGACTGAAGCTTTCTTT. Translating gives CASSLARGTEAFF.

This rearrangement joins TRBV11-2 to TRBJ1-6; tentative D call: TRBD1 (5 bases). Deletions cut 0 bases from V and 7 bases from J, with 7 bases between. Germline assignment: CDR1 SGHAT and CDR2 FQNNGV. CDR3 size: 14 residues. The CDR3 coding sequence is TGTGCCAGCAGCTTAGAGCGGGGGAATTCACCCCTCCACTTT. This encodes CASSLERGNSPLHF.

The chain carries TRBV7-8 and TRBJ1-6, with D perhaps matching TRBD1 (5 bases). Germline lookup yields CDR1 SGHVS and CDR2 FQNEAQ. CDR3 length: 14 residues. Trimming cost V 2 bases and J 7 bases, with 9 bases left between them. The CDR3, as DNA: TGTGCCAGCAGCTTATCAGGGAACAATTCACCCCTCCACTTT. The encoded protein is CASSLSGNNSPLHF.

The J gene is TRBJ1-4, the V gene TRBV5-1, with D unclear. CDR1 and CDR2 (germline): SGHRS, YFSETQ. V lost 0 bases and J lost 4, with 10 bases in between. This CDR3 comprises 15 residues. The CDR3 DNA reads as TGCGCCAGCAGCTTGGGTGGCGGATATAATGAAAAACTGTTTTTT. Its protein is CASSLGGGYNEKLFF.

This chain uses TRBV5-4 with TRBJ1-4, with 7 bases lining up with TRBD1. Germline V gives CDR1 SGHNT, CDR2 YYREEE (reference sequence). The CDR3 consists of 14 residues. V trimming: 4 bases; J trimming: 7 bases; junction bases outside the gene matches: 7. DNA of the CDR3: TGTGCCAGCAGCCGGTACAGGGGAGGTGAAAAACTGTTTTTT. This gives the protein CASSRYRGGEKLFF.

V usage is TRBV14 and J usage is TRBJ1-6; D may be TRBD1 (5 bases). V dropped 0 bases and J dropped 9 bases, with 6 bases sitting between them. There are 13 residues in the CDR3. Germline lookup yields CDR1 SGHDN and CDR2 FVKESK. In DNA, the CDR3 is TGTGCCAGCAGCCAAGAAAGGGGTTCACCCCTCCACTTT. Amino acid sequence: CASSQERGSPLHF.